This T cell receptor (beta chain) originates from a study of blood T cell repertoires in COVID-19. About the research overall: Italy, Spain and the United States were the sources of the convalescent and acute COVID-19 samples. PBMCs, B-cell-depleted T cells, or T cells provided the cDNA or gDNA that made up the material.

Authors' processing steps: Amplified reference gene primers provided the basis for estimating nucleated cell counts. Sequencing was performed with immunoSEQ multiplex PCR; in TCRdb, only in-frame clones are kept and a portion is missing. V, J and clone size are taken as reported in that table, and D and trimming were inferred from the DNA itself. The sample includes about 140,000 clones, over 80% seen only once; the top ten take 1.7%. This sequence originates from a woman between 50 and 59 years old with acute or convalescent COVID-19. The sequenced sample was peripheral blood.

The CDR3: CASGRTSVYNEQFF. The CDR3 DNA reads TGTGCCAGTGGGAGGACTAGCGTCTACAATGAGCAGTTCTTC. The chain links TRBV2 to TRBJ2-1, with 9 bases that match TRBD2. V lost 9 bases, J lost 3 bases, and 6 bases stayed unmatched. The CDR3 is made up of 14 amino acids. Germline CDR1 is SNHLY and CDR2 is FYNNEI.